A single sample gave rise to the 21 T cell receptor beta chains below, sequenced in a study of T cell responses to AZD1222 COVID-19 vaccine. Using immunoSEQ multiplex PCR, the repertoire was profiled, and TCRdb retains in-frame clones only, with some absent. Seen here are approximately 180,000 clones, approximately 94% observed once, and the top ten hold about 3%. Sample: peripheral blood, taken on day 0 of AZD1222 vaccination. All receptors come from an adult in good health.

The chain joins TRBV6-1 to TRBJ2-7, with D perhaps TRBD2 (6 bases). Germline V gene sequence: CDR1 MNHNS, CDR2 SASEGT. Trimming left V 1 base short and J 3 bases short, with 13 bases between. The CDR3 extends over 15 amino acids. CDR3 residues: CASSEGRDSDYEQYF. CDR3 DNA: TGTGCCAGCAGTGAAGGGAGGGACTCTGACTACGAGCAGTACTTC.

A remark on this clone: This CDR3 is also generated by other DNA sequences in the sample. The chain recombines TRBV7-9 with TRBJ2-7; TRBD1 might be the D (6 bases). The germline V and J ends were trimmed by 5 bases and 3 bases, with 8 bases remaining between them. CDR1 and CDR2 (germline): SEHNR, FQNEAQ (reference sequence). The CDR3 runs to 12 residues. The CDR3 DNA follows: TGTGCCAGCAGCCAACAGGGCTACGAGCAGTACTTC. It specifies CASSQQGYEQYF.

V and J are TRBV23-1 and TRBJ2-2, with D perhaps matching TRBD1 (6 bases). TRBV23-1 is flagged as an ORF with uncertain function. V lost 7 bases and J 6 bases, leaving 27 bases between the germline ends. The CDR3 runs to 18 residues. CDR3 amino acids: CASNPLRPGDQGAGELFF. CDR3 DNA: TGCGCCAGCAACCCACTGAGACCAGGGGACCAAGGGGCCGGGGAGCTGTTTTTT.

J is TRBJ1-5 and V is TRBV18; the D is unclear. The germline V gene encodes CDR1 KGHSH and CDR2 LQKENI. The CDR3 covers 14 residues. Deletions cut 5 bases from V and 4 bases from J, with 12 bases between. CDR3 nucleotides: TGTGCCAGCTCATTTTCCGGCAGTAATCAGCCCCAGCATTTT. This encodes CASSFSGSNQPQHF.

V gene TRBV18 combines with J gene TRBJ1-3, with a possible D match to TRBD1 (5 bases). In germline, CDR1 is KGHSH, CDR2 LQKENI. This CDR3 comprises 20 residues. V was shortened by 1 base and J by 0 bases, with 22 bases between the two germline ends. This CDR3 reads CASSPLLTGPGTSSGNTIYF. As DNA, the CDR3 is TGTGCCAGCTCACCACTACTCACAGGTCCTGGGACCTCCTCTGGAAACACCATATATTTT. The whole variable domain, remainder taken from reference TRBV18 and TRBJ1-3, is NAGVMQNPRHLVRRRGQEARLRCSPMKGHSHVYWYRQLPEEGLKFMVYLQKENIIDESGMPKERFSAEFPKEGPSILRIQQVVRGDSAAYFCASSPLLTGPGTSSGNTIYFGEGSWLTVV.

The CDR3 here is CASSFSLEAFF. CDR3 DNA sequence: TGTGCCAGCAGTTTCTCTCTTGAAGCTTTCTTT. This rearrangement joins TRBV12-3 or TRBV12-4 to TRBJ1-1; D not certain. V was trimmed by 3 bases and J by 7 bases, leaving 6 bases between them. The CDR3 sequence is 11 residues long.

The chain combines TRBV4-1 with TRBJ1-2; D gene ambiguous. The CDR3 spans 13 residues. Germline V gene data show CDR1 as MGHRA and CDR2 as YSYEKL. Trimming removed 3 bases at V and 4 bases at J, with 9 bases between. CDR3 DNA sequence: TGCGCCAGCAGCCAGGACGGGTTCTATGGCTACACCTTC. It is translated as CASSQDGFYGYTF.

The rearrangement joins TRBV19 to TRBJ2-3; D is undetermined. Trimming shortened V by 9 bases and J by 2 bases, and 6 bases separated the two germline ends. Germline lookup yields CDR1 LNHDA and CDR2 SQIVND (reference sequence). This CDR3 has 11 residues. CDR3 region: CASTNTDTQYF. CDR3 in DNA: TGTGCCAGCACTAACACAGATACGCAGTATTTT.

The V gene is TRBV3-1 (or the pseudogene TRBV3-2), the J gene TRBJ1-4, with 7 bases lining up with TRBD1. The V gene end was trimmed by 0 bases and the J gene end by 4 bases; junction bases not matched to a gene: 14. CDR3 length equals 19 residues. Germline V gene lookup returns CDR1 LGHDT and CDR2 YNNKEL (reference sequence). The CDR3 bases are TGTGCCAGCAGCCAAGATCCGAGGCAGGGGGTTCGTCGTAATGAAAAACTGTTTTTT. Amino acids: CASSQDPRQGVRRNEKLFF.

The V and J genes are TRBV24-1 and TRBJ2-5, with TRBD2 as a possible D gene (5 bases). Trimming stripped 4 bases from V and 0 bases from J, with 17 bases between. The CDR3 consists of 17 residues. In germline, CDR1 is KGHDR, CDR2 SFDVKD. The CDR3 bases are TGTGCCACCAGTGACTCATGGACGGCGGGTAACCAAGAGACCCAGTACTTC. Protein product: CATSDSWTAGNQETQYF.

The chain is built from TRBV19 and TRBJ2-5; no clear D gene. Trimming stripped 1 base from V and 7 bases from J, with 13 bases between. The CDR3 is made up of 14 amino acids. Germline V gives CDR1 LNHDA, CDR2 SQIVND (reference sequence). CDR3 sequence reads: CASSIVALVGTQYF. The CDR3, as DNA: TGTGCCAGTAGTATAGTGGCATTAGTGGGGACCCAGTACTTC. Full variable domain (outside the CDR3, taken from reference TRBV19 and TRBJ2-5): DGGITQSPKYLFRKEGQNVTLSCEQNLNHDAMYWYRQDPGQGLRLIYYSQIVNDFQKGDIAEGYSVSREKKESFPLTVTSAQKNPTAFYLCASSIVALVGTQYFGPGTRLLVL.

This chain joins TRBV3-1 (or the pseudogene TRBV3-2) and TRBJ1-4; D gene unclear. In germline, CDR1 is LGHDT, CDR2 YNNKEL (reference sequence). The CDR3 has 14 residues. V lost 2 bases and J 0 bases, leaving 4 bases between the germline ends. The CDR3 here is CASSQMATNEKLFF. The CDR3 DNA reads as TGTGCCAGCAGCCAAATGGCAACTAATGAAAAACTGTTTTTT.

This chain uses TRBV5-4 with TRBJ1-2; 7 bases are shared with TRBD1. CDR3 length: 14 residues. The V gene end was trimmed by 2 bases and the J gene end by 7 bases; junction bases not matched to a gene: 8. CDR1 and CDR2 from the germline V gene are SGHNT and YYREEE (reference sequence). The CDR3 DNA follows: TGTGCCAGCAGCTTTAAACAGGGGTACGTTGGCTACACCTTC. Translating gives CASSFKQGYVGYTF. Using reference TRBV5-4 and TRBJ1-2 for the parts outside the CDR3, the full variable domain is ETGVTQSPTHLIKTRGQQVTLRCSSQSGHNTVSWYQQALGQGPQFIFQYYREEENGRGNFPPRFSGLQFPNYSSELNVNALELDDSALYLCASSFKQGYVGYTFGSGTRLTVV.

The rearrangement uses TRBV12-5 and TRBJ2-2, with a possible D match to TRBD2 (6 bases). The V end was cut by 0 bases, the J end by 0 bases, with 17 bases between. Germline lookup yields CDR1 LGHNT and CDR2 FRNRAP. The CDR3 spans 19 residues. The CDR3 DNA is TGTGCTAGTGGTTTGGTCATCGGAGGGACCCGCGCGAACACCGGGGAGCTGTTTTTT. Protein sequence: CASGLVIGGTRANTGELFF.

The chain employs TRBV6-2 or TRBV6-3 and TRBJ2-4, with 7 bases that match TRBD1. Per germline, CDR1 MNHEY and CDR2 SVGEGT. This CDR3 has 14 residues. The J segment lost 6 bases and the V segment lost 4 bases, leaving 6 bases of the junction unmatched. CDR3 coding DNA: TGTGCCAGCAGTTCAACAGGGGTGGGAAACATTCAGTACTTC. Translated: CASSSTGVGNIQYF.

The chain has TRBV3-1 (or the pseudogene TRBV3-2) and TRBJ1-3; D remains ambiguous. Germline V gene data show CDR1 as LGHDT and CDR2 as YNNKEL (reference sequence). This CDR3 is 15 amino acids long. V was trimmed by 0 bases and J by 0 bases, leaving 6 bases between them. The DNA for the CDR3 is TGTGCCAGCAGCCAAGATCTCATCTCTGGAAACACCATATATTTT. Amino acid sequence: CASSQDLISGNTIYF.

The V gene is TRBV6-1, the J gene TRBJ1-3, with D perhaps matching TRBD1 (5 bases). Germline CDR1 reads MNHNS; CDR2 reads SASEGT. The CDR3 is 15 residues long. Trimming took off 3 bases at V and 5 bases at J, with 14 bases between the two ends. CDR3 DNA: TGTGCCAGCAGTGAGAAGGGGCCAGGGAGAAACACCATATATTTT. Protein product: CASSEKGPGRNTIYF.

This clone occurred once. The gene calls are TRBV6-5 and TRBJ2-5, with no clear D. The V gene lost 6 bases and the J gene lost 5 bases, with 7 bases spanning the gap. Germline V lookup: CDR1 MNHEY, CDR2 SVGAGI. The CDR3 spans 11 residues. The CDR3 spells CASRNGETQYF. CDR3 DNA: TGTGCCAGCAGGAACGGGGAGACCCAGTACTTC.

The chain is built from TRBV28 and TRBJ1-2; 7 bases are a match to TRBD1. The V and J ends lost 6 bases and 5 bases, in that order; junction bases with no gene match: 15. Per the germline V gene, CDR1 is MDHEN and CDR2 is SYDVKM. This CDR3 is built from 16 residues. CDR3 DNA: TGTGCCAGCAGCTCCAGACAGGGATCGGGTTATTATGGCTACACCTTC. Translating gives CASSSRQGSGYYGYTF.

The V gene is TRBV15, the J gene TRBJ2-2; no definite D call. Germline V gives CDR1 LNHNV, CDR2 YYDKDF (reference sequence). This CDR3 is built from 15 residues. The germline V and J ends were trimmed by 0 bases and 4 bases, with 9 bases remaining between them. Here the CDR3 reads CATSRENRGTGELFF. CDR3 DNA: TGTGCCACCAGCAGAGAGAACCGTGGCACCGGGGAGCTGTTTTTT.

This chain connects TRBV5-5 to TRBJ2-7; possible D gene TRBD2, 5 bases. This CDR3 is built from 17 residues. The V gene lost 3 bases and the J gene lost 5 bases, with 24 bases spanning the gap. Germline lookup yields CDR1 SGHKS and CDR2 YYEKEE (reference sequence). The CDR3 reads CASSSAGWEMETHEQYF. CDR3 nucleotides: TGTGCCAGCAGCTCCGCAGGCTGGGAGATGGAGACTCACGAGCAGTACTTC.